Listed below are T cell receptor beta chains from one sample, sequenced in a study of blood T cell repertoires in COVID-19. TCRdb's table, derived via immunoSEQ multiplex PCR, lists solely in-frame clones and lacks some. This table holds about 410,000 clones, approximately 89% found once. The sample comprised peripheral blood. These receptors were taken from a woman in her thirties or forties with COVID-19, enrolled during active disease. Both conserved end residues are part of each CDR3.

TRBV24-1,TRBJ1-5,CASGAGGEDQPQHF
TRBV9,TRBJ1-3,CASSAPLQTGTGNTIYF
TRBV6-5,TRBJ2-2,CASRGQGYTGELFF
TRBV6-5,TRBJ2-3,CASSYSGALTQYF
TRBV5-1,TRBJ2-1,CASSLAQVSGTEQFF
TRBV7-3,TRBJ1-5,CASSVGSGGNQPQHF
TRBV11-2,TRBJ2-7,CASSPLAGYYEQYF
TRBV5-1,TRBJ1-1,CASSLSGEQAEAFF
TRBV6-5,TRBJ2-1,CASSPGTGFYFF
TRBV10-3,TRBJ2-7,CAISESLAGPTSYEQYF
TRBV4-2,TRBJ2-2,CASSQPEREGGGELFF
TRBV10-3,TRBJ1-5,CAISESKVRDEGQPQHF
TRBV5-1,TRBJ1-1,CASSSSVQMNTEAFF
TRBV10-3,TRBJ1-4,CATSEDREVEKLFF
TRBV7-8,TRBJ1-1,CASSRDRVTEAFF
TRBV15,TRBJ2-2,CATSPLERELFF
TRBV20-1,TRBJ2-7,CSASFRTTTSLGLYYEQYF
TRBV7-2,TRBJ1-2,CASSLGTGEGGGYRYGYTF
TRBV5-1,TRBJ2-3,CASSLAVDTPTDTRYF
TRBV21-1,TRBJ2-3,CASSWGQGAGTDTQYF
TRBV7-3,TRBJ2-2,CASSLYAAGTGELFF
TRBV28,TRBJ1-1,CASWGVLDTEAFF
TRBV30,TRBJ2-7,CAWSVDRTHEQYF
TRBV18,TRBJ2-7,CASSPVRLSYEQYF
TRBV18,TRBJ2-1,CASSPPSPVSSYNEQFF
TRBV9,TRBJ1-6,CASSVWGHSPLHF
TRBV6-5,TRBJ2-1,CASSYLSSGYYNEQFF
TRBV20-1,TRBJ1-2,CSASSPLGYGYTF
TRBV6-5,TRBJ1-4,CASSTDRGKLFF
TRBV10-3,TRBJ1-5,CAISGQGSQPQHF
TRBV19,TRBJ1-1,CASSTRTGGTEAFF
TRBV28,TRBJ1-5,CASTLSGLVEEAQHF